Sequencing of this TCR beta chain was carried out in a study of blood T cell repertoires in COVID-19. About the research overall: Spain, Italy and the United States supplied samples that represented acute and convalescent COVID-19.

Methods used by the authors: Cell counts per sample came from amplifying reference gene primers. Sequencing used immunoSEQ multiplex PCR; TCRdb keeps in-frame clones, though not all of them. From that table come the V and J calls and clone size; the DNA was used to work out D and trimming. The table shows 250,000 to 350,000 clones, with under 95% occurring only once. Germline values: CDR1 GTSNPN, CDR2 SVGIG (reference sequence). J was trimmed by 4 bases and V by 2 bases; bases with no gene match: 2. The CDR3 has 13 amino acids. This receptor was identified in a man aged 55 to 70 who had recovered from COVID-19. The chain recombines TRBV30 with TRBJ2-1; 7 bases map to TRBD2. The sequenced sample consisted of PBMCs or T cells enriched from blood (not recorded which). The CDR3 spells CAWSSGTYNEQFF. DNA for the CDR3: TGTGCCTGGAGTAGCGGGACTTACAATGAGCAGTTCTTC.